The 3 T cell receptor beta chains listed next were all sequenced from one sample in a study of blood T cell repertoires in COVID-19. Clones were sequenced by immunoSEQ multiplex PCR, and TCRdb holds only the in-frame ones, with some missing. The sample has about 330,000 clones, around 87% seen once. The specimen was peripheral blood. These receptors were collected from a woman aged 50 to 60 with active or convalescent COVID-19.

This clone has just one count. The chain is built from TRBV18 and TRBJ2-7, with 13 bases that match TRBD2. V lost 4 bases, J lost 2 bases, and 5 bases stayed unmatched. The CDR3 runs to 16 residues. Germline CDR1 and CDR2: KGHSH and LQKENI. The DNA of the CDR3 is TGTGCCAGCTCACGTACCGGGACTAGCGGGACCTACGAGCAGTACTTC. Its protein is CASSRTGTSGTYEQYF.

Concerning this clone itself: This sample also contains other DNA sequences that code for the same CDR3. The chain employs TRBV28 and TRBJ2-5; D unresolved. There are 11 residues in the CDR3. V gave up 3 bases and J gave up 4 bases, with 3 bases separating them. Germline V lookup: CDR1 MDHEN, CDR2 SYDVKM. This CDR3 is CASSLRETQYF. The CDR3 DNA reads TGTGCCAGCAGTTTGAGAGAGACCCAGTACTTC.

V and J are TRBV4-1 and TRBJ2-7; D uncertain. Germline V gene lookup returns CDR1 MGHRA and CDR2 YSYEKL. V was cut by 6 bases and J by 3 bases, with 12 bases left in between. The CDR3 has 13 amino acids. The CDR3 is CASRGEPHYEQYF. CDR3 DNA: TGCGCCAGCAGAGGAGAGCCCCACTACGAGCAGTACTTC.